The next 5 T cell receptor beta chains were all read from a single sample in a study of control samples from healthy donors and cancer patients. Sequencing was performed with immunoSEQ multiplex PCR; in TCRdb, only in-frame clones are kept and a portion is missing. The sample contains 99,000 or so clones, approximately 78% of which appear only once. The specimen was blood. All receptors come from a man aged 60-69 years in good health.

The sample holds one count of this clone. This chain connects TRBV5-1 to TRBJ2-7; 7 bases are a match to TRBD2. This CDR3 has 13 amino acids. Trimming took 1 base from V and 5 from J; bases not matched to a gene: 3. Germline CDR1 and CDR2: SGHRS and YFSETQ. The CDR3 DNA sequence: TGCGCCAGCAGCTTGCGCGGGAGACACGAGCAGTACTTC. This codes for CASSLRGRHEQYF.

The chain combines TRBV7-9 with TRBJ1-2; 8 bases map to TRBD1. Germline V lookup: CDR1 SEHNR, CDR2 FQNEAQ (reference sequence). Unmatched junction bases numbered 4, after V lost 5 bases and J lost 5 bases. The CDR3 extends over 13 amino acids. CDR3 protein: CASSPDRDYGYTF. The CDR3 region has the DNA TGTGCCAGCAGCCCGGACAGGGATTATGGCTACACCTTC.

CDR3 bases: TGTGCCAGCAGGGGACAAGTTAACTATGGCTACACCTTC. Translation gives CASRGQVNYGYTF. The rearrangement links TRBV6-6 to TRBJ1-2; perhaps TRBD1 as D (6 bases). CDR3 length equals 13 residues. The ends were cut back, 6 bases at V and 1 base at J, with 9 bases in the middle. Germline V lookup: CDR1 MNHNY, CDR2 SVGAGI (reference sequence).

CDR3: CASSPGHGKLFF. In DNA, the CDR3 is TGTGCCAGCAGCCCGGGACATGGAAAACTGTTTTTT. The rearrangement joins TRBV6-4 to TRBJ1-4, with TRBD1 as a possible D gene (6 bases). The V gene's germline CDR1 is MRHNA and CDR2 SNTAGT. Trimming shortened V by 6 bases and J by 10 bases, and 12 bases separated the two germline ends. This CDR3 has 12 residues.

CDR3 DNA: TGTGCCATAGGCCCTGGACAGACTCAGCCCCAGCATTTT. As protein: CAIGPGQTQPQHF. V is TRBV10-3 and J is TRBJ1-5; possibly TRBD1 for D (6 bases). This CDR3 comprises 13 residues. With 9 bases removed from V and 6 bases from J, the gap between germline ends came to 15 bases. CDR1 is ENHRY and CDR2 is SYGVKD in the germline V gene.